Listed here is a single TCR beta chain. What it binds is not known. The assay was immunoSEQ multiplex PCR, and TCRdb's table has in-frame clones only and misses some. The table lists 90,000 to 120,000 clones, 92% of them singletons. This entry belongs to a study of T cell responses to AZD1222 COVID-19 vaccine. Overall study: Second-dose groups at about 4 or about 12 weeks were pooled.

V dropped 5 bases and J dropped 0 bases, with 11 bases sitting between them. CDR1 SGHAT and CDR2 FQNNGV come from the germline V gene. The CDR3 spans 15 residues. Study-level results: Spike-specific TCR breadth and depth both grew after two AZD1222 doses. Most donors were white British and more were female, and clonal diversity was possibly underestimated.

The V call is TRBV11-2, the J call TRBJ1-3; TRBD1 might be the D (6 bases). This material consisted of peripheral blood, taken on day 0 of AZD1222 vaccination. The source of this sequence is an adult in good health. This CDR3 reads CASSRDRSSGNTIYF. CDR3 bases: TGTGCCAGCAGCAGAGACAGGTCCTCTGGAAACACCATATATTTT.